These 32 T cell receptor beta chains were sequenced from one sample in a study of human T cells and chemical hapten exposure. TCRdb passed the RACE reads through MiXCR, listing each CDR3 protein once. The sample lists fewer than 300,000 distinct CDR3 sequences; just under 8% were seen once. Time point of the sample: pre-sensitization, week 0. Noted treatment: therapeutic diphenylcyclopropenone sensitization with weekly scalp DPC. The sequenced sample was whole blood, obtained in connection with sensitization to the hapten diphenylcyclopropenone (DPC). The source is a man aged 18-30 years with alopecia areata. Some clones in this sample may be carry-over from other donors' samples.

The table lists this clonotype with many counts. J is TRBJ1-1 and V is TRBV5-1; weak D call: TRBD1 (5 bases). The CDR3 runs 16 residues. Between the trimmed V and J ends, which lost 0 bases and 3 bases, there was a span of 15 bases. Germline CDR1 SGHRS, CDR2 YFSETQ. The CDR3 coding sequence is TGCGCCAGCAGCTTGGAACCGGGGGAAGGGGACACTGAAGCTTTCTTT. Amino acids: CASSLEPGEGDTEAFF.

The CDR3 DNA is TGTGCCAGCAAATTAGAGCAGGGGACAGATACGCAGTATTTT. As protein: CASKLEQGTDTQYF. V is TRBV6-1 and J is TRBJ2-3, with D perhaps TRBD1 (6 bases). The CDR3 extends over 14 amino acids. Trimming left V 7 bases short and J 3 bases short, with 14 bases between. Germline CDR1 and CDR2: MNHNS and SASEGT.

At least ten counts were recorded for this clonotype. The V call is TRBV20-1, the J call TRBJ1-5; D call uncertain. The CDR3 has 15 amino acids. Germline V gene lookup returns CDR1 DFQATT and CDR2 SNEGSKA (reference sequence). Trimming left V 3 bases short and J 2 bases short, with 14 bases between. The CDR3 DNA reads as TGCAGTGCTAGGCCCCCTGGGTCGCGCAATCAGCCCCAGCATTTT. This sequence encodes CSARPPGSRNQPQHF.

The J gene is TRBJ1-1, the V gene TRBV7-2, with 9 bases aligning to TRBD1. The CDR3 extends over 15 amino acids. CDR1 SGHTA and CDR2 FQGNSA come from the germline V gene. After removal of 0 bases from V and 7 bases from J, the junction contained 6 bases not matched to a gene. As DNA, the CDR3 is TGTGCCAGCAGCTTAGCAACAGGGGGCAGGGGTGAAGCTTTCTTT. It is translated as CASSLATGGRGEAFF.

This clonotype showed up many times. Here the CDR3 reads CASGLGGNTEAFF. CDR3 coding DNA: TGTGCTAGTGGTTTGGGAGGGAACACTGAAGCTTTCTTT. The chain recombines TRBV12-5 with TRBJ1-1, with unresolved D. Trimming stripped 1 base from V and 1 base from J, with 4 bases between. The germline gives CDR1 LGHNT, CDR2 FRNRAP. This CDR3 contains 13 residues.

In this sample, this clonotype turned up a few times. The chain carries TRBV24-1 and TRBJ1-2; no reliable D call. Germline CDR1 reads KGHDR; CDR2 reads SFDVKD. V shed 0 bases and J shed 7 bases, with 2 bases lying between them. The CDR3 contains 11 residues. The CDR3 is CATSDLFGYTF. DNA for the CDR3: TGTGCCACCAGTGATTTGTTTGGCTACACCTTC.

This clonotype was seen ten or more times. This CDR3 is CSVERGSSYEQYF. CDR3 sequence (DNA): TGCAGCGTTGAACGGGGGAGTTCCTACGAGCAGTACTTC. The genes are TRBV29-1 and TRBJ2-7, with D possibly TRBD2 on 6 matching bases. The CDR3 sequence is 13 residues long. Germline lookup yields CDR1 SQVTM and CDR2 ANQGSEA. The V gene lost 2 bases and the J gene lost 1 base, with 9 bases spanning the gap.

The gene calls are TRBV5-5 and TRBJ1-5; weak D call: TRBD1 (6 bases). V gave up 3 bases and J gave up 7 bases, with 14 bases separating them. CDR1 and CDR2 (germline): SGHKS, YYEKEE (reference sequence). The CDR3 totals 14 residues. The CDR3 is CASSSDGGPQPQHF. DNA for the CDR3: TGTGCCAGCAGCTCTGATGGGGGGCCCCAGCCCCAGCATTTT.

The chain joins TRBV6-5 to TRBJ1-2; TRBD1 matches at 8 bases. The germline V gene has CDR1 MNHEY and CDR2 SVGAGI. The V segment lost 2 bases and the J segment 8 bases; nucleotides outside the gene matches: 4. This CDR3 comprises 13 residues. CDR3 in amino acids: CASSYAQGEGYTF. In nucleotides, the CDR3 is TGTGCCAGCAGTTACGCACAGGGGGAGGGCTACACCTTC.

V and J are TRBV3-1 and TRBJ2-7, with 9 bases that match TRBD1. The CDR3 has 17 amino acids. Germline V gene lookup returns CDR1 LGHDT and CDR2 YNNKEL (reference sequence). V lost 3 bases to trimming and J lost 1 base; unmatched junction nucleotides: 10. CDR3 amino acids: CASSQDPGQGTSYEQYF. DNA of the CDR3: TGTGCCAGCAGCCAGGACCCGGGACAGGGTACATCCTACGAGCAGTACTTC.

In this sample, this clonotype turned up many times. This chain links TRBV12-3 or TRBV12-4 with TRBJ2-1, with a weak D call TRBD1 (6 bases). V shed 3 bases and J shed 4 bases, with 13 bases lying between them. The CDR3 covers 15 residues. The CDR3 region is CASSLAGQPYNEQFF. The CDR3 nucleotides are TGTGCCAGCAGTTTGGCCGGACAGCCTTACAATGAGCAGTTCTTC.

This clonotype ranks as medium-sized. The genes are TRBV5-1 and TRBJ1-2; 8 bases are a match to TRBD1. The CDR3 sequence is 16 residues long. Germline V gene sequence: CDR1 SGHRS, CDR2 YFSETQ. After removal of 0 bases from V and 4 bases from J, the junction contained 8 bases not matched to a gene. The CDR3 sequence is CASSLGEQGAPYGYTF. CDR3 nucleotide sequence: TGCGCCAGCAGCTTGGGGGAGCAGGGGGCCCCCTATGGCTACACCTTC.

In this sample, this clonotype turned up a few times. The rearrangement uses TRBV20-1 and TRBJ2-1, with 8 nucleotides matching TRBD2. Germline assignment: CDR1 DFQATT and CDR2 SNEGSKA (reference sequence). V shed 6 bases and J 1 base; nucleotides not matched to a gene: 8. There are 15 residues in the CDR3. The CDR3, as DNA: TGCAGTGCACCGATTTTAGCGGGGTCCTACAATGAGCAGTTCTTC. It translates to CSAPILAGSYNEQFF.

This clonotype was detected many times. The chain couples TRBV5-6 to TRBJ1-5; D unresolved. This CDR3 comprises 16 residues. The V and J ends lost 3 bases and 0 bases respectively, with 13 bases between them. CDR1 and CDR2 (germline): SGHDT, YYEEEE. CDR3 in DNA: TGTGCCAGCAGCTCATCACAGAAATATAGCAATCAGCCCCAGCATTTT. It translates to CASSSSQKYSNQPQHF. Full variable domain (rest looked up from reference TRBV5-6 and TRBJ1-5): DAGVTQSPTHLIKTRGQQVTLRCSPKSGHDTVSWYQQALGQGPQFIFQYYEEEERQRGNFPDRFSGHQFPNYSSELNVNALLLGDSALYLCASSSSQKYSNQPQHFGDGTRLSIL.

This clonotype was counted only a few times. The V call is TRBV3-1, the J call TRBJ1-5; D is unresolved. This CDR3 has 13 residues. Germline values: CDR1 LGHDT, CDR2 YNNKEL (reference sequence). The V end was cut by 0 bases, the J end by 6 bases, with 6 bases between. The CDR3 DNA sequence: TGTGCCAGCAGCCAAGAAGGTTTTCAGCCCCAGCATTTT. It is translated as CASSQEGFQPQHF.

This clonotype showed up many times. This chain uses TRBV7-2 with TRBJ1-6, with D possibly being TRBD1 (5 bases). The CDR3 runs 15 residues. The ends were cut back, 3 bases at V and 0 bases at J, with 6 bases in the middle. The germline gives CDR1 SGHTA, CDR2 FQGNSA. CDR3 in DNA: TGTGCCAGCAGCTTCGACAGCTCCTATAATTCACCCCTCCACTTT. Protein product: CASSFDSSYNSPLHF. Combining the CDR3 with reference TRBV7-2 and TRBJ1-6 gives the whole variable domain GAGVSQSPSNKVTEKGKDVELRCDPISGHTALYWYRQSLGQGLEFLIYFQGNSAPDKSGLPSDRFSAERTGGSVSTLTIQRTQQEDSAVYLCASSFDSSYNSPLHFGNGTRLTVT.

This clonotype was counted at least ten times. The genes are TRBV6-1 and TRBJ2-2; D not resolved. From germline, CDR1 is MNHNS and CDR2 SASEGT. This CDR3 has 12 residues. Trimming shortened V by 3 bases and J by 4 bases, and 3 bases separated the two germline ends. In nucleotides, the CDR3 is TGTGCCAGCAGTGACAGCACCGGGGAGCTGTTTTTT. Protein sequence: CASSDSTGELFF.

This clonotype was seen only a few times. In DNA, the CDR3 is TGCAGTGCTAGGTCTGGGGGCTCTGGAAACACCATATATTTT. Amino acid sequence: CSARSGGSGNTIYF. The chain couples TRBV20-1 to TRBJ1-3; D might be TRBD1 (5 bases). Germline V gene data show CDR1 as DFQATT and CDR2 as SNEGSKA (reference sequence). V gave up 3 bases and J gave up 0 bases, with 9 bases separating them. This CDR3 region has 14 residues.

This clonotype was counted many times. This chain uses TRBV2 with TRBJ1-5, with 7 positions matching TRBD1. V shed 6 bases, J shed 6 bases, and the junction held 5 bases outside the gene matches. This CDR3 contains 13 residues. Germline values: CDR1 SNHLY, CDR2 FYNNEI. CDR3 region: CASRAGGSQPQHF. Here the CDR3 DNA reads TGTGCCAGCAGGGCAGGGGGTAGTCAGCCCCAGCATTTT.

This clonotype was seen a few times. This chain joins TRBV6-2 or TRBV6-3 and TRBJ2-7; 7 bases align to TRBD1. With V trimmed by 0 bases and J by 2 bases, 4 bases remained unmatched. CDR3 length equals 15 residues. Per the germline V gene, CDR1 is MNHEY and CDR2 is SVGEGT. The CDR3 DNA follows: TGTGCCAGCAGTTACTCTGGGGGACAGCCCTACGAGCAGTACTTC. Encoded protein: CASSYSGGQPYEQYF.

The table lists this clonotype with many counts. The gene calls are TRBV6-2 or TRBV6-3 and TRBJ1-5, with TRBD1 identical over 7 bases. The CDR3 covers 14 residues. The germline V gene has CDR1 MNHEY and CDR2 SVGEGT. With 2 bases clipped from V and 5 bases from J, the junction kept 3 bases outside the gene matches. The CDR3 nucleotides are TGTGCCAGCAGTTACACCACAGGGGATCAGCCCCAGCATTTT. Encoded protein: CASSYTTGDQPQHF.

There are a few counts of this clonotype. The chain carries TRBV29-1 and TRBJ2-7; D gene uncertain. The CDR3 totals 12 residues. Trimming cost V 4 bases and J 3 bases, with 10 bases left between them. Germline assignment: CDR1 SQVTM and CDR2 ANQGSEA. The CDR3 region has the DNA TGCAGCGTTGTGGAAGGGTTCTACGAGCAGTACTTC. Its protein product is CSVVEGFYEQYF.

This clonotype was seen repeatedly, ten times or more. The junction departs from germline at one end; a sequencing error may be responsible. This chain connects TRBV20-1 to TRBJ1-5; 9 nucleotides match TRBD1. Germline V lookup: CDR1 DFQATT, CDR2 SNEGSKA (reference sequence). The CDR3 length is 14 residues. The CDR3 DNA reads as TGCAGTGCTGGAGACAGGGGGAGCAATCAGCCCCAGCATTTT. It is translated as CSAGDRGSNQPQHF.

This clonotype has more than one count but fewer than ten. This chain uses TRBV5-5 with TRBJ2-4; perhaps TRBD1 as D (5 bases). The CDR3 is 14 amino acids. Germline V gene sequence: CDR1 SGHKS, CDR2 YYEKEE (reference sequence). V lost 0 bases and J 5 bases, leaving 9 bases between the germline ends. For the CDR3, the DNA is TGTGCCAGCAGCTTGGCAGGGTTCGAAAACATTCAGTACTTC. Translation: CASSLAGFENIQYF.

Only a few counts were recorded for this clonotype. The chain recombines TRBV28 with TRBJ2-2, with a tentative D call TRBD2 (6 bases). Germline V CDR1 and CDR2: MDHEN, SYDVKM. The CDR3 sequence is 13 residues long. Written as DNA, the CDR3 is TGTGCTTGCAGGAGGGTAGACACCGGGGAGCTGTTTTTT. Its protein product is CACRRVDTGELFF.

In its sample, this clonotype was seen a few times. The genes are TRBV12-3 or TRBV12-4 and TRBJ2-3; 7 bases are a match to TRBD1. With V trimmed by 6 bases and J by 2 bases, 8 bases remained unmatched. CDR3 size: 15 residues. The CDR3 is CASRLGQSVTDTQYF. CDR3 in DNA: TGTGCCAGCAGATTGGGACAGTCCGTCACAGATACGCAGTATTTT.

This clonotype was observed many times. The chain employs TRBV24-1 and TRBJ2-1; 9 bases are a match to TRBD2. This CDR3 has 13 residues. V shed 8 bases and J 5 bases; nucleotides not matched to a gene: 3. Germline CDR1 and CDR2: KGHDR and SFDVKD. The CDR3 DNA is TGTGCCACCAAGCGGGGGGACGACAATGAGCAGTTCTTC. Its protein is CATKRGDDNEQFF.

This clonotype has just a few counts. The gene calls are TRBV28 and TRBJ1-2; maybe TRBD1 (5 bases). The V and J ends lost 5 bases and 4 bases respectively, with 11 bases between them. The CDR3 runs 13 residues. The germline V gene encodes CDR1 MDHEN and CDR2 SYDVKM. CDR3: CASSPGGIYGYTF. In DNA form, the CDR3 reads TGTGCCAGCAGTCCCGGGGGTATCTATGGCTACACCTTC.

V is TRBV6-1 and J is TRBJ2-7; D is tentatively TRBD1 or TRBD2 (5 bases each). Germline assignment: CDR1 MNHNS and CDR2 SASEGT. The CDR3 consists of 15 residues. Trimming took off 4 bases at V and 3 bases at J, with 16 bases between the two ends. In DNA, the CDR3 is TGTGCCAGCAGTGCCGCTGGGGGATCTATCTACGAGCAGTACGTC. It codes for CASSAAGGSIYEQYV.

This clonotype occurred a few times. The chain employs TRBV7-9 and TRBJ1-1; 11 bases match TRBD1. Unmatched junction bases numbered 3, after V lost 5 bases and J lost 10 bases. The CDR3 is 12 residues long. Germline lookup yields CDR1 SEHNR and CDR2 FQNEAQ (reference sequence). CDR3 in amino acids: CASSTGQGAAFF. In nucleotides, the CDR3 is TGTGCCAGCAGCACCGGACAGGGGGCAGCTTTCTTT.

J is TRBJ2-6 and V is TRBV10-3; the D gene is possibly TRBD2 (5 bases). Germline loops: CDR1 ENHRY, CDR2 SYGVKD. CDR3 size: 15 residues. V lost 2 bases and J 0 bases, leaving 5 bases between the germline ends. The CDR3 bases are TGTGCCATCAGTGAGGGGAGCTCTGGGGCCAACGTCCTGACTTTC. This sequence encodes CAISEGSSGANVLTF.

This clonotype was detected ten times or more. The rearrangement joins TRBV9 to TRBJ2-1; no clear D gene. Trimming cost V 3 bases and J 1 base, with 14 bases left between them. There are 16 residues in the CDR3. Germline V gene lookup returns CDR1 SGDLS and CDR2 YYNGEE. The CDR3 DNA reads TGTGCCAGCAGCGGGAAGGGAACTAATTCCTACAATGAGCAGTTCTTC. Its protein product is CASSGKGTNSYNEQFF.